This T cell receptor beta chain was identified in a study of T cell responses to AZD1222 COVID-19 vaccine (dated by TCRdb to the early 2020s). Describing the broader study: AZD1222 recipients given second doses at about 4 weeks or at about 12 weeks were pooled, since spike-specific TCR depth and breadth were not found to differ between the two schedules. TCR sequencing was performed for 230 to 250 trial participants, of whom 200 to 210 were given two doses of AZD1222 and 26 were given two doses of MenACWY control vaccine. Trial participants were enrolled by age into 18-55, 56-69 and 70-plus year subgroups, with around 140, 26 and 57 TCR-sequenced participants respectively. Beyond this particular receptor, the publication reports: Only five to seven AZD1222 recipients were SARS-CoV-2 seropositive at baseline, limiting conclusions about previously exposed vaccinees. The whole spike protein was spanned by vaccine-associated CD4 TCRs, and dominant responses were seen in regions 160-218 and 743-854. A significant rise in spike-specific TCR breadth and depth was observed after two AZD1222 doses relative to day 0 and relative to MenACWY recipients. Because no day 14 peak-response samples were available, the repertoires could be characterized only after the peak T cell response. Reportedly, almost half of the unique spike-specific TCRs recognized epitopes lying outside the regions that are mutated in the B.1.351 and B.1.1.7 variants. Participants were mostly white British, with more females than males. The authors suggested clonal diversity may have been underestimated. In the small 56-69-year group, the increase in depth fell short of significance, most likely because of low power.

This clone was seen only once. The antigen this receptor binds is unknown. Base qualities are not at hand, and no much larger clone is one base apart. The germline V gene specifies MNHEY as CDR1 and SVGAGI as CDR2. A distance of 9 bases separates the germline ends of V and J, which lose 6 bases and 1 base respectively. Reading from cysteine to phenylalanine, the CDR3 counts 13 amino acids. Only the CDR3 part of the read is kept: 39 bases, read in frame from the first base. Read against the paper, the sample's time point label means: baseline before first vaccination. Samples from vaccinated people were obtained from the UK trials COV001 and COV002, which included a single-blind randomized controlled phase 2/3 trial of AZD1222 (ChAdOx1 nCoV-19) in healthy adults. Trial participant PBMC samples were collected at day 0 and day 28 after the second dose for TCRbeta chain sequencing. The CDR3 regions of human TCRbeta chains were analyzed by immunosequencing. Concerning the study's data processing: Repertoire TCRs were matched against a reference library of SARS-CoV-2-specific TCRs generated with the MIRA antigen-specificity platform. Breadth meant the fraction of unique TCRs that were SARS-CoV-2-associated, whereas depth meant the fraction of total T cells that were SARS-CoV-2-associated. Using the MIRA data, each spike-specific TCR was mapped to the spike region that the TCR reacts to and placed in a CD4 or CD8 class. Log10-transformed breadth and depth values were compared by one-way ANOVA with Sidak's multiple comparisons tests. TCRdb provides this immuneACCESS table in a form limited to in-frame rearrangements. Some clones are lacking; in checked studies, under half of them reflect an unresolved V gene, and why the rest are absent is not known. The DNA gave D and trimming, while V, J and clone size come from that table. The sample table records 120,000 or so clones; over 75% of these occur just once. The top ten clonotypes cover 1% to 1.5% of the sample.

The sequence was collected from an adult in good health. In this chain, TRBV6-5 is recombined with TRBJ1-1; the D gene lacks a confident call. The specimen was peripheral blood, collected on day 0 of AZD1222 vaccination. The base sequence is TGTGCCAGCAGCCTGCGACAGAACACTGAAGCTTTCTTT. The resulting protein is CASSLRQNTEAFF.